This T cell receptor beta chain derives from a study of shared clonotypes between healthy human individuals. This clone was seen a single time. Its target is unknown. Other DNA sequences in the same sample also yield this CDR3. Study-wide results and caveats: Shared clonotypes across all four donors exceeded non-shared ones in generation probability.

The study separated CD4+ cells into CD45RA+ naive and CD45RA-negative memory subsets. Genomic DNA (from each subset) was split evenly across several immunoSEQ plates. The sorted-subset replicate PCRs were given 150 to 250 ng DNA, which is tens of thousands of T cell genomes. The protocol was immunoSEQ multiplex PCR, while the TCRdb copy is restricted to in-frame clones and leaves out a portion. The table lists a few million clones, about 94% of them singletons. The clonotype originates from a man younger than 35 in good health. The material sequenced was naive CD4+ T cells sorted from blood. Subset defined: CD45RA+ positively selected.

DNA of the CDR3: TGTGCCAGCAGTCTGCCGGGACTAACGAACACCGGGGAGCTGTTTTTT. This encodes CASSLPGLTNTGELFF. The rearrangement joins TRBV13 to TRBJ2-2; 7 nucleotides align to TRBD2. The junction had 7 bases not matched to a gene; V was cut back by 6 bases and J by 0 bases. CDR3 length: 16 residues. Germline V CDR1 and CDR2: PRHDT, FYEKMQ (reference sequence).